One sample yielded the 16 T cell receptor beta chains listed below, sequenced in a study of blood T cell repertoires in COVID-19. Method: immunoSEQ multiplex PCR; TCRdb's copy keeps in-frame clones and lacks some. The sample carries 30,000 to 40,000 clones, around 88% recorded once. Input material: peripheral blood. These receptors all stem from a human donor in a cohort sampled during active COVID-19.

The gene calls are TRBV2 and TRBJ2-1, with 8 bases aligning to TRBD1. The CDR3 is made up of 12 amino acids. V gave up 6 bases and J gave up 9 bases; unmatched junction bases: 4. Germline V gene sequence: CDR1 SNHLY, CDR2 FYNNEI. The CDR3 nucleotides read TGTGCCAGCAGGGGAGACAGGGGTGAGCAGTTCTTC. Its translation: CASRGDRGEQFF.

This clone occurred a few times. The V gene is TRBV6-5, the J gene TRBJ2-7; TRBD1 might be the D (6 bases). With 4 bases removed from V and 4 bases from J, the gap between germline ends came to 20 bases. This CDR3 region has 16 residues. Germline V gives CDR1 MNHEY, CDR2 SVGAGI. The CDR3 DNA sequence: TGTGCCAGCAGTTCCCCCTCGGGGCAGAGGGGGTACGAGCAGTACTTC. Translating it yields CASSSPSGQRGYEQYF.

This clone came up a few times. In nucleotides, the CDR3 is TGTGCCAGCAGCGGGGGCCAGCGTTTCTTGGGAGAGCAGTACTTC. It is translated as CASSGGQRFLGEQYF. This rearrangement joins TRBV7-8 to TRBJ2-7; TRBD1 is a possible D gene (6 bases). V lost 5 bases, J lost 7 bases, and 21 bases lay in between. The germline V gene encodes CDR1 SGHVS and CDR2 FQNEAQ. CDR3 length: 15 amino acids.

The chain employs TRBV4-2 and TRBJ1-2; D uncertain. This CDR3 has 21 amino acids. CDR1 is LGHNA and CDR2 is YNFKEQ in the germline V gene. V was pared by 1 base and J by 4 bases, with 31 bases between. The CDR3: CASSQGLRENLARAALYGYTF. The CDR3 DNA sequence: TGTGCCAGCAGCCAAGGGCTGCGGGAAAACCTGGCGAGGGCAGCCCTCTATGGCTACACCTTC.

This clone was detected once. The V call is TRBV3-1 (or the pseudogene TRBV3-2), the J call TRBJ2-5; 9 bases agree with TRBD2. The CDR3 extends over 14 amino acids. Germline V gene lookup returns CDR1 LGHDT and CDR2 YNNKEL (reference sequence). V was pared by 5 bases and J by 5 bases, with 6 bases of the junction left unmatched. The CDR3 protein is CASSKLAGVETQYF. The CDR3 DNA follows: TGTGCCAGCAGCAAATTAGCGGGGGTGGAGACCCAGTACTTC.

The rearrangement joins TRBV5-1 to TRBJ2-5, with D possibly TRBD2 on 6 matching bases. There are 14 residues in the CDR3. In germline, CDR1 is SGHRS, CDR2 YFSETQ. Trimming took 4 bases from V and 1 from J, leaving 11 bases between them. CDR3 sequence (DNA): TGCGCCAGCAGCCCTGGACTATTCCAAGAGACCCAGTACTTC. Translating it yields CASSPGLFQETQYF.

The chain combines TRBV12-3 or TRBV12-4 with TRBJ1-4; D is perhaps TRBD1 (5 bases). V was clipped by 3 bases and J by 8 bases, with 10 bases between them. The CDR3 runs 13 residues. The CDR3 DNA reads as TGTGCCAGCAGTTTTCAGGGCGAAGAAAAACTGTTTTTT. As protein: CASSFQGEEKLFF.

This clone was recorded only once. This sequence joins TRBV4-1 and TRBJ2-6; 10 bases map to TRBD1. The V gene's germline CDR1 is MGHRA and CDR2 YSYEKL. The CDR3 length is 20 residues. The V and J ends lost 8 bases and 0 bases, in that order; junction bases with no gene match: 16. CDR3 coding DNA: TGCGCCAGCTCGCAAACCCTTGGACAGGGGGATGTCTCTGGGGCCAACGTCCTGACTTTC. Translating gives CASSQTLGQGDVSGANVLTF.

The rearrangement joins TRBV5-1 to TRBJ2-1, with 9 bases matching TRBD2. CDR3 length equals 15 residues. With 6 bases clipped from V and 0 bases from J, the junction kept 4 bases outside the gene matches. Germline loops: CDR1 SGHRS, CDR2 YFSETQ. The CDR3 protein is CASIGSGSSYNEQFF. The DNA of the CDR3 is TGCGCCAGCATTGGTAGCGGGAGCTCCTACAATGAGCAGTTCTTC.

CDR3 in amino acids: CASSRGRGEKLFF. The CDR3 DNA follows: TGCGCCAGCAGCCGGGGCAGGGGGGAAAAACTGTTTTTT. J is TRBJ1-4 and V is TRBV5-1; TRBD1 aligns across 7 bases. The V and J ends lost 4 bases and 8 bases, in that order; junction bases with no gene match: 5. The germline V gene has CDR1 SGHRS and CDR2 YFSETQ. The CDR3 spans 13 residues.

The chain uses TRBV18 and TRBJ1-1; D perhaps matches TRBD1 (5 bases). V lost 2 bases, J lost 0 bases, and 10 bases lay in between. Germline loops: CDR1 KGHSH, CDR2 LQKENI. The CDR3 spans 15 residues. The CDR3 here is CASSPTRELNTEAFF. CDR3 bases: TGTGCCAGCTCACCAACCAGGGAACTGAACACTGAAGCTTTCTTT. Combining the CDR3 with reference TRBV18 and TRBJ1-1 gives the whole variable domain NAGVMQNPRHLVRRRGQEARLRCSPMKGHSHVYWYRQLPEEGLKFMVYLQKENIIDESGMPKERFSAEFPKEGPSILRIQQVVRGDSAAYFCASSPTRELNTEAFFGQGTRLTVV.

The chain has TRBV9 and TRBJ2-1; 8 bases agree with TRBD2. CDR3 length equals 14 residues. Germline assignment: CDR1 SGDLS and CDR2 YYNGEE. Trimming took 0 bases from V and 9 from J; bases not matched to a gene: 5. Here the CDR3 DNA reads TGTGCCAGCAGCGTAGCCCACGGGAGGGCTGAGCAGTTCTTC. Protein product: CASSVAHGRAEQFF.

This chain connects TRBV12-5 to TRBJ2-7, with D perhaps TRBD1 (5 bases). V lost 6 bases to trimming and J lost 2 bases, with 17 bases between them. The CDR3 runs to 15 residues. Germline V lookup: CDR1 LGHNT, CDR2 FRNRAP. CDR3 DNA sequence: TGTGCTAGTGGCCGACCAGGCACAGGCGCCTACGAGCAGTACTTC. Its protein is CASGRPGTGAYEQYF.

This rearrangement joins TRBV7-9 to TRBJ2-2, with a possible D match to TRBD1 (6 bases). V was pared by 2 bases and J by 1 base, with 11 bases between. The length of the CDR3 is 16 residues. CDR1 SEHNR and CDR2 FQNEAQ come from the germline V gene (reference sequence). CDR3 residues: CASSLFNRVNTGELFF. As DNA, the CDR3 is TGTGCCAGCAGCTTATTTAACAGGGTGAACACCGGGGAGCTGTTTTTT.

The CDR3 sequence is CASSPGTELMWYGQYF. DNA for the CDR3: TGTGCCAGCAGCCCGGGAACAGAGCTTATGTGGTATGGGCAGTACTTC. The chain uses TRBV14 and TRBJ2-7, with D maybe TRBD2 (5 bases). The V end was cut by 4 bases, the J end by 9 bases, with 25 bases between. The CDR3 has 16 residues. The germline V gene has CDR1 SGHDN and CDR2 FVKESK.

V and J are TRBV19 and TRBJ2-7; D is possibly TRBD1 (6 bases). V was cut by 5 bases and J by 5 bases, with 10 bases left in between. This CDR3 has 12 amino acids. Germline V lookup: CDR1 LNHDA, CDR2 SQIVND (reference sequence). CDR3 bases: TGTGCCAGTAGTCCAAACAGGGACGAGCAGTACTTC. Encoded protein: CASSPNRDEQYF.